The 16 T cell receptor beta chains below all came from one sample that was sequenced in a study of blood T cell repertoires in COVID-19. Produced via immunoSEQ multiplex PCR; TCRdb's table is partial and in-frame only. Of about 150,000 clones listed, more than 75% are singletons. Sequencing was done on a sample of peripheral blood. Every receptor here comes from a human donor in a cohort sampled during active COVID-19.

This chain uses TRBV30 with TRBJ1-1; maybe TRBD1 (5 bases). CDR3 length equals 14 residues. Trimming left V 2 bases short and J 0 bases short, with 10 bases between. CDR1 and CDR2 from the germline V gene are GTSNPN and SVGIG (reference sequence). The CDR3 DNA reads as TGTGCCTGGAGTAAGGGGATCCTGAACACTGAAGCTTTCTTT. Protein product: CAWSKGILNTEAFF.

The chain uses TRBV4-1 and TRBJ1-5, with 10 positions matching TRBD1. This CDR3 has 18 amino acids. The germline V gene has CDR1 MGHRA and CDR2 YSYEKL. Unmatched junction bases numbered 13, after V lost 4 bases and J lost 4 bases. The CDR3 DNA reads as TGCGCCAGCAGCCTTACCGGGACAGGGGCAGGTGGAAATCAGCCCCAGCATTTT. Translated, it gives CASSLTGTGAGGNQPQHF.

This chain uses TRBV5-1 with TRBJ1-2, with 7 nucleotides matching TRBD1. Germline V gene data show CDR1 as SGHRS and CDR2 as YFSETQ. V trimming: 3 bases; J trimming: 8 bases; junction bases outside the gene matches: 19. The CDR3 consists of 17 residues. CDR3 DNA: TGCGCCAGCAGCTCCCAAGGGGGGACAGAGATTCTGTTGGGCTACACCTTC. It encodes CASSSQGGTEILLGYTF.

This chain joins TRBV6-5 and TRBJ2-1; a weak D match, TRBD2 (6 bases). Per the germline V gene, CDR1 is MNHEY and CDR2 is SVGAGI. Trimming shortened V by 4 bases and J by 1 base, and 8 bases separated the two germline ends. The CDR3 has 14 amino acids. DNA for the CDR3: TGTGCCAGCAGTTGGGGGGAATCCTACAATGAGCAGTTCTTC. Translated, it gives CASSWGESYNEQFF.

The chain recombines TRBV4-1 with TRBJ2-3, with 8 bases lining up with TRBD1. The CDR3 is 14 residues long. The V gene's germline CDR1 is MGHRA and CDR2 YSYEKL. The J segment lost 4 bases and the V segment lost 6 bases, leaving 6 bases of the junction unmatched. CDR3: CASSPRTGPDTQYF. In DNA form, the CDR3 reads TGCGCCAGCAGTCCTAGGACAGGGCCAGATACGCAGTATTTT.

This rearrangement joins TRBV5-8 to TRBJ1-2, with 10 bases aligning to TRBD1. J lost 2 bases, V lost 0 bases, and 1 base had no gene match. CDR3 length equals 15 residues. Germline V gives CDR1 SGHTS, CDR2 YDEGEE. CDR3 DNA: TGTGCCAGCAGCTTGGCGGACAGGGGGAACTATGGCTACACCTTC. Translation: CASSLADRGNYGYTF.

The chain combines TRBV6-5 with TRBJ2-5; D remains unclear. CDR3 length: 10 amino acids. Germline-derived CDR1 and CDR2 are MNHEY and SVGAGI. Trimming pared 11 bases from V and 5 bases from J, leaving 9 bases between. CDR3: CARGRETQYF. The CDR3, as DNA: TGTGCCCGCGGTCGGGAGACCCAGTACTTC.

This clone was seen at least ten times. The chain has TRBV3-1 (or the pseudogene TRBV3-2) and TRBJ2-1, with 10 bases lining up with TRBD2. This CDR3 contains 16 residues. Germline V gene data show CDR1 as LGHDT and CDR2 as YNNKEL (reference sequence). Germline trimming cut 5 bases from V and 8 bases from J; bases unmatched to any gene: 12. The CDR3 sequence is CASSEAGLAGAHEQFF. The CDR3 DNA reads TGTGCCAGCAGCGAAGCTGGGCTAGCGGGAGCTCATGAGCAGTTCTTC.

This chain joins TRBV3-1 (or the pseudogene TRBV3-2) and TRBJ2-7; 8 nucleotides line up with TRBD2. The germline CDR1 and CDR2 sequences are LGHDT and YNNKEL (reference sequence). V was pared by 9 bases and J by 7 bases, with 11 bases of the junction left unmatched. This CDR3 has 13 residues. As DNA, the CDR3 is TGTGCCAGTCGGGGGGGATCACCCCAGGAGCAGTACTTC. Translating gives CASRGGSPQEQYF.

The J gene is TRBJ2-3, the V gene TRBV7-3; 8 bases agree with TRBD1. This CDR3 is built from 14 residues. CDR1 is SGHTA and CDR2 is FQGTGA in the germline V gene. Losses at the gene ends were 3 bases for V and 3 bases for J; bases not matched to a gene: 2. The CDR3 protein is CASSFRQGTDTQYF. The CDR3 DNA reads as TGTGCCAGCAGCTTTCGACAGGGGACAGATACGCAGTATTTT.

The chain carries TRBV18 and TRBJ2-7, with D perhaps matching TRBD1 (7 bases). This CDR3 contains 15 residues. The V gene's germline CDR1 is KGHSH and CDR2 LQKENI. V was cut by 3 bases and J by 5 bases, with 17 bases left in between. CDR3 DNA: TGTGCCAGCTCACCCTCGGGGGCAGGGGGAGACGAGCAGTACTTC. It translates to CASSPSGAGGDEQYF.

V is TRBV2 and J is TRBJ1-5; D is possibly TRBD1 (6 bases). This CDR3 contains 13 residues. V was cut by 5 bases and J by 4 bases, with 9 bases left in between. Germline assignment: CDR1 SNHLY and CDR2 FYNNEI. CDR3 sequence: CASSTQGNQPQHF. CDR3 nucleotides: TGTGCCAGCAGTACACAGGGAAATCAGCCCCAGCATTTT.

The V call is TRBV11-2, the J call TRBJ1-1; tentatively, D is TRBD1 (6 bases). The CDR3 loop spans 15 amino acids. Germline assignment: CDR1 SGHAT and CDR2 FQNNGV. V lost 5 bases and J lost 1, with 14 bases in between. DNA for the CDR3: TGTGCCAGCAGCCTCCGACAGGAATGGAACACTGAAGCTTTCTTT. Protein product: CASSLRQEWNTEAFF.

The rearrangement links TRBV5-8 to TRBJ1-5; D is unresolved. The V gene lost 0 bases and the J gene lost 5 bases, with 18 bases spanning the gap. Looked up from germline, CDR1 is SGHTS and CDR2 is YDEGEE. The CDR3 has 17 amino acids. The CDR3 sequence is CASSLAFSVHDDQPQHF. The CDR3 DNA reads as TGTGCCAGCAGCTTGGCGTTTAGTGTGCACGATGATCAGCCCCAGCATTTT.

This rearrangement joins TRBV2 to TRBJ2-1; 8 bases map to TRBD1. Trimming took 8 bases from V and 4 from J; bases not matched to a gene: 4. The CDR3 is 13 amino acids. CDR1 is SNHLY and CDR2 is FYNNEI in the germline V gene. The CDR3 bases are TGTGCCAGCGGACAGGGAGCATACAATGAGCAGTTCTTC. Encoded protein: CASGQGAYNEQFF.

The genes are TRBV2 and TRBJ2-7, with D possibly TRBD1 on 6 matching bases. Germline loops: CDR1 SNHLY, CDR2 FYNNEI. The CDR3 length is 13 residues. The V end lost 2 bases, the J end lost 2 bases, and 7 bases lay between the germline ends. CDR3 in DNA: TGTGCCAGCAGTGAATACAGGGCCTACGAGCAGTACGTC. Its translation is CASSEYRAYEQYV.